This paragraph reports one TCR beta chain. The antigen remains unidentified. The sample belongs to a study of shared clonotypes between healthy human individuals. Study findings and constraints: The expectation was that sequencing depth would affect clonotype sharing among donors.

The donor cohort consisted entirely of Caucasian adults residing in Nashville, Tennessee. CD4+ cells yielded CD45RA+ naive and CD45RA-negative memory subsets. TCRdb's table, derived via immunoSEQ multiplex PCR, lists solely in-frame clones and lacks some. The sample lists 2 million or so clones, 85% to 95% seen once, with roughly 0.13% in the top ten. This receptor was obtained from a man between 18 and 35 years old in good health. Material: naive CD4+ T cells sorted from blood. The subset here: CD45RA+ positively selected.

The CDR3 DNA reads as TGTGCCACTACAGGGACCACCGGGGAGCTGTTTTTT. It yields the protein CATTGTTGELFF. The rearrangement links TRBV6-1 to TRBJ2-2; a possible D gene is TRBD1 (6 bases). Germline V gives CDR1 MNHNS, CDR2 SASEGT. The germline V and J ends were trimmed by 10 bases and 4 bases, with 10 bases remaining between them. The CDR3 extends over 12 amino acids.